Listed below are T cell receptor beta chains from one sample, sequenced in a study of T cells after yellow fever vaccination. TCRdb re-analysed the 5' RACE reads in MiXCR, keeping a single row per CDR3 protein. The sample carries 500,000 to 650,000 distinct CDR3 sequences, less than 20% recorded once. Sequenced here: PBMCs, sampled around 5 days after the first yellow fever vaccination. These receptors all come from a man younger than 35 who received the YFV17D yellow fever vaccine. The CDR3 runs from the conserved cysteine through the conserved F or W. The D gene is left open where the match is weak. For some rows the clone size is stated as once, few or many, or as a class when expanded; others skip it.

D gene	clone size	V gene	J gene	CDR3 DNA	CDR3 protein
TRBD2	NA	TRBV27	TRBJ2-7	TGTGCCAGCACCCCAGGTCCTAGCGGAACCTACGAGCAGTACTTC	CASTPGPSGTYEQYF
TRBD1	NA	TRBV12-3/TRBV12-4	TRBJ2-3	TGTGCCAGCAGTTTGGACAGGGGCCCCACAGATACGCAGTATTTT	CASSLDRGPTDTQYF
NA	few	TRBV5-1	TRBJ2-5	TGCGCCACCCACCTCGGCGGGGAGAAAGAGACCCAGTACTTC	CATHLGGEKETQYF
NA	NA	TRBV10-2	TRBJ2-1	TGCGCCAGCACCGGAGGGTCGTTTACGGGTGAGCAGTTCTTC	CASTGGSFTGEQFF
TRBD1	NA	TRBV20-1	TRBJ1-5	TGCAGTGCTAGAGTTGTAAAGGGGGCCCAGCCCCAGCATTTT	CSARVVKGAQPQHF
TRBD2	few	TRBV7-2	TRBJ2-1	TGTGCCAGCAACCCGGGGGGGGCATACAATGAGCAGTTCTTC	CASNPGGAYNEQFF
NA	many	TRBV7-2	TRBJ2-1	TGTGCCAGCAGCTTAGAGCTAGCTAGCTCCTACAATGAGCAGTTCTTC	CASSLELASSYNEQFF
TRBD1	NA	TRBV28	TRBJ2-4	TGTGCCAGCAACAGGGGGTTAGGAAACATTCAGTACTTC	CASNRGLGNIQYF
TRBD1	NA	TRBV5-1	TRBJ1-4	TGCGCCAGCAGCAGGTGGACAGGGGGATTGGAAAAACTGTTTTTT	CASSRWTGGLEKLFF
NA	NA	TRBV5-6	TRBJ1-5	TGTGCCAGCAGCTTGGGCGAAGGGGTGAATCAGCCCCAGCATTTT	CASSLGEGVNQPQHF
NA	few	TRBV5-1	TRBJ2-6	TGCGCCAGCAGTGAGAGGTCTGGGGCCAACGTCCTGACTTTC	CASSERSGANVLTF
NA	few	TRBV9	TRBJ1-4	TGTGCCAGCAGTCTTGACAGTTCAACTAATGAAAAACTGTTTTTT	CASSLDSSTNEKLFF
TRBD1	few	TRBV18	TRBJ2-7	TGTGCCAGCTCTCCCGGGACAGGGGCAACCTACGAGCAGTACTTC	CASSPGTGATYEQYF
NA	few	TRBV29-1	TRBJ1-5	TGCAGCGTTCGACAGTCTAGCAATCAGCCCCAGCATTTT	CSVRQSSNQPQHF
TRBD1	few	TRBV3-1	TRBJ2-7	TGTGCCAGCAGCCCCACGGACAGGGCCTCCTACGAGCAGTACTTC	CASSPTDRASYEQYF
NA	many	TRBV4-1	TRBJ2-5	TGCGCCAGCAGCCCCCATCCCGGGGTGAGGGCAGAGACCCAGTACTTC	CASSPHPGVRAETQYF
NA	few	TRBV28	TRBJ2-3	TGTGCCACCTCCCGTGGGCGAGGCACAGATACGCAGTATTTT	CATSRGRGTDTQYF
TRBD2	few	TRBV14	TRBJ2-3	TGTGCCAGCAGCCAAGAAATATTGCGGGGGGGACTCACAGATACGCAGTATTTT	CASSQEILRGGLTDTQYF
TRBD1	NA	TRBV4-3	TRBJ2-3	TGCGCCAGCAGCCAAACAGGGGTCACTGGCACAGATACGCAGTATTTT	CASSQTGVTGTDTQYF
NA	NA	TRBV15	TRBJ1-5	TGTGCCACCAGCAGCTGGGACAGCAATCAGCCCCAGCATTTT	CATSSWDSNQPQHF
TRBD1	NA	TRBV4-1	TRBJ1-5	TGCGCCAGCAGCCAAGATCCGGGACAGGGGACCAATCAGCCCCAGCATTTT	CASSQDPGQGTNQPQHF
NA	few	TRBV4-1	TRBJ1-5	TGCGCCAGCAGCCAAGATCCAAAGGGAGGGGTTCGTCAGCCCCAGCATTTT	CASSQDPKGGVRQPQHF
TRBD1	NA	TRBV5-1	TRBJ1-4	TGCGCCAGCAGCTTGGCCAACGCAGGGGGCGCATCACGGCTGTTTTTT	CASSLANAGGASRLFF
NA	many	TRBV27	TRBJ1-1	TGTGCCAGCAGTCCCTTGTTGAACACTGAAGCTTTCTTT	CASSPLLNTEAFF
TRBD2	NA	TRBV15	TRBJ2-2	TGTGCCACCAGCCCGGGACTAATTGTATCCGGGGAGCTGTTTTTT	CATSPGLIVSGELFF
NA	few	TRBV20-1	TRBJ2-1	TGCAGTGCTAGCCTGCTGAGCTCCTACAATGAGCAGTTCTTC	CSASLLSSYNEQFF
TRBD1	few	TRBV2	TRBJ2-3	TGTGCCAGCGGAGGGAGGACAGGGCCCACAGATACGCAGTATTTT	CASGGRTGPTDTQYF
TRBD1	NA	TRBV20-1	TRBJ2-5	TGCAGTGCTAGAGAGACAGGGCTGGAGACCCAGTACTTC	CSARETGLETQYF
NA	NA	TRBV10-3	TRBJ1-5	TGTGCCATCGGGGCGTCGGGTGTTAGAGGGGACGGCAATCAGCCCCAGCATTTT	CAIGASGVRGDGNQPQHF
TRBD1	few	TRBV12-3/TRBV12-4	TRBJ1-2	TGTGCCAGCAATGACAGGGGGATGATCTTTCTGACTGGCTACACCTTC	CASNDRGMIFLTGYTF
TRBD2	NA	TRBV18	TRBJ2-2	TGTGCCAGCTCACCACGGAGCCTAGCGGGGAACACCGGGGAGCTGTTTTTT	CASSPRSLAGNTGELFF
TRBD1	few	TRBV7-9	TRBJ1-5	TGTGCCAGCAGCTTAACAGGGGTCAATCAGCCCCAGCATTTT	CASSLTGVNQPQHF
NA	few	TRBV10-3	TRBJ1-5	TGTGCCATCAGTGCAGAACTCAGCAATCAGCCCCAGCATTTT	CAISAELSNQPQHF
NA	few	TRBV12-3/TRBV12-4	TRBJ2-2	TGTGCCAGCCGCTGGGGGTCGAACACCGGGGAGCTGTTTTTT	CASRWGSNTGELFF
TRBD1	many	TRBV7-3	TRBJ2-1	TGTGCCAGCAGCCCGGGACAGAGATTCTACAATGAGCAGTTCTTC	CASSPGQRFYNEQFF
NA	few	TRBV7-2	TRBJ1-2	TGTGCCAGCACCAGGGCCCTAGCTAACTATGGCTACACCTTC	CASTRALANYGYTF
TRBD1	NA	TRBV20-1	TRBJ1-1	TGCAGTGCACGACAGGGGGCGCTCGCTGAAGCTTTCTTT	CSARQGALAEAFF
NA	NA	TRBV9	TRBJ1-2	TGTGCCAGCAGCGTAGCCATGGGCCACTATGGCTACACCTTC	CASSVAMGHYGYTF
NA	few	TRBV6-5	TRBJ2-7	TGTGCCAGCAGTCAGGCCTCCAGCTACGAGCAGTACTTC	CASSQASSYEQYF
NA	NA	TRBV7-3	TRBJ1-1	TGTGCCAGCAAGCCGGCGTTCGGTCACACTGAAGCTTTCTTT	CASKPAFGHTEAFF
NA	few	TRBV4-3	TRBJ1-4	TGCGCCAGCAGCCAAGATTACCGGGGAATGGGAGGATCCCAACATGAAAAACTGTTTTTT	CASSQDYRGMGGSQHEKLFF
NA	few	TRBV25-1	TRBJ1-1	TGTGCCAGCAGTGAATTTAGGGACACCACTGAAGCTTTCTTT	CASSEFRDTTEAFF
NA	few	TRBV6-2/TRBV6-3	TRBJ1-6	TGTGCCAGCAGTTACGAAGGTTATAATTCACCCCTCCACTTT	CASSYEGYNSPLHF
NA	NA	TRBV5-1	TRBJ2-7	TGCGCCAGCAGCTTGCGTTCCACCACGAGCGAGCAGTACTTC	CASSLRSTTSEQYF